Here is one T cell receptor (beta chain) with its context. The data originate from a study of blood T cell repertoires in COVID-19. Study background: Acute and convalescent COVID-19 samples came from the United States, Italy and Spain. Sources were T cells, B-cell-depleted T cells, or PBMCs; the material itself was cDNA or gDNA.

The trim removed 0 bases at V and 2 bases at J, leaving 5 bases unmatched. The CDR3 is 15 amino acids. Germline CDR1 is GTSNPN and CDR2 is SVGIG (reference sequence). The authors' processing: Reference gene primer amplification gave estimated nucleated cell counts. Clones were read by immunoSEQ multiplex PCR, and TCRdb kept only the in-frame ones, dropping some. V, J and clone size were drawn from that table, and D and trimming were deduced from the DNA. The sample yields 250,000 to 400,000 clones, roughly 90% seen once. Enrolled during active infection, Seattle patients were then followed longitudinally.

Material for sequencing was peripheral blood. The rearrangement uses TRBV30 and TRBJ2-7; 9 bases match TRBD2. This clonotype was obtained from a woman between 25 and 40 years old with COVID-19, enrolled during active disease. CDR3 DNA sequence: TGTGCCTGGAGTGTAGAAGCGGGAGGAACCTACGAGCAGTACTTC. Translated: CAWSVEAGGTYEQYF.